What follows are 15 T cell receptor beta chains derived from one specimen sequenced in a study of CD8+CD57+ T cells in acquired aplastic anemia. The template used for profiling TCR beta VDJ and CDR3 was genomic DNA. TCRdb reprocessed the reads via MiXCR and lists one record per CDR3 protein. The sample records some 240,000 distinct CDR3 sequences, 34% being singletons. Sequencing was performed on sorted CD4+, CD8+, or CD8+CD57+ T cells (not recorded which) from PBMCs. The receptors derive from a human donor in good health, serving as a control.

This clonotype was detected once. Its ends do not fully match the called genes, so a read error is possible. This chain joins TRBV6-1 and TRBJ2-7; perhaps TRBD1 as D (6 bases). Germline assignment: CDR1 MNHNS and CDR2 SASEGT. This CDR3 is built from 15 residues. CDR3 in DNA: TGTGCCAGCAGTGCATCCGGGACAAGACTTTGGGAGCAGTGCTTC. Protein: CASSASGTRLWEQCF.

This clonotype showed up many times. J is TRBJ2-3 and V is TRBV2, with D possibly being TRBD1 or TRBD2 (5 bases each). V lost 3 bases and J lost 2, with 12 bases in between. The CDR3 contains 15 residues. Germline loops: CDR1 SNHLY, CDR2 FYNNEI. CDR3 residues: CASSDTSGATDTQYF. The CDR3 DNA reads as TGTGCCAGCAGTGACACCTCCGGGGCCACAGATACGCAGTATTTT.

This clonotype was seen more than once but under ten times. The CDR3 loop is CASSRPSTGNTGELFF. The CDR3 DNA is TGCGCCAGCAGCCGCCCTTCGACAGGGAACACCGGGGAGCTGTTTTTT. The V and J genes are TRBV4-1 and TRBJ2-2; a weak D match, TRBD1 (6 bases). The germline V gene has CDR1 MGHRA and CDR2 YSYEKL. V lost 4 bases and J lost 1, with 13 bases in between. The CDR3 covers 16 residues.

In its sample, this clonotype was seen many times. The rearrangement joins TRBV25-1 to TRBJ2-1; perhaps TRBD2 as D (7 bases). CDR3 length equals 16 residues. The ends were cut back, 2 bases at V and 3 bases at J, with 14 bases in the middle. Germline V gives CDR1 MGHDK, CDR2 SYGVNS. CDR3 protein: CASSEGGGPLYNEQFF. CDR3 sequence (DNA): TGTGCCAGCAGTGAAGGGGGGGGGCCCCTCTACAATGAGCAGTTCTTC.

This clonotype occurred a few times. This sequence joins TRBV10-3 and TRBJ1-5; D is unclear. Germline-derived CDR1 and CDR2 are ENHRY and SYGVKD. The CDR3 is made up of 14 amino acids. Deletions cut 10 bases from V and 0 bases from J, with 13 bases between. The CDR3 coding sequence is TGTGCCACCACCCAGACGGATAGCAATCAGCCCCAGCATTTT. Protein: CATTQTDSNQPQHF.

V is TRBV5-6 and J is TRBJ2-3, with a tentative D call TRBD2 (6 bases). Germline loops: CDR1 SGHDT, CDR2 YYEEEE. This CDR3 region has 17 residues. Between the trimmed V and J ends, which lost 4 bases and 1 base, there was a span of 19 bases. The CDR3 here is CASSVDGSGTGTDTQYF. CDR3 nucleotide sequence: TGTGCCAGCAGCGTGGACGGTAGCGGTACTGGCACAGATACGCAGTATTTT. The full variable domain, with the rest looked up from reference TRBV5-6 and TRBJ2-3, is DAGVTQSPTHLIKTRGQQVTLRCSPKSGHDTVSWYQQALGQGPQFIFQYYEEEERQRGNFPDRFSGHQFPNYSSELNVNALLLGDSALYLCASSVDGSGTGTDTQYFGPGTRLTVL.

The table lists this clonotype with many counts. This sequence joins TRBV5-5 and TRBJ2-1, with D hard to call. The CDR3 spans 12 residues. Trimming took off 1 base at V and 9 bases at J, with 8 bases between the two ends. The germline gives CDR1 SGHKS, CDR2 YYEKEE (reference sequence). The CDR3 is CASSLTSVEQFF. CDR3 nucleotides: TGTGCCAGCAGCTTGACCTCGGTTGAGCAGTTCTTC.

This clonotype was found many times. V is TRBV5-6 and J is TRBJ1-6; D call uncertain. Germline V gene lookup returns CDR1 SGHDT and CDR2 YYEEEE. This CDR3 comprises 15 residues. Trimming pared 0 bases from V and 9 bases from J, leaving 13 bases between. Here the CDR3 reads CASSLDLLGGSPLHF. The CDR3 nucleotides read TGTGCCAGCAGCTTGGACCTTCTGGGTGGTTCACCCCTCCACTTT.

This clonotype has ten or more counts. The chain joins TRBV10-3 to TRBJ2-7, with 8 bases aligning to TRBD1. The J segment lost 7 bases and the V segment lost 4 bases, leaving 9 bases of the junction unmatched. The germline gives CDR1 ENHRY, CDR2 SYGVKD. The CDR3 covers 14 residues. The CDR3 reads CAISASGTGGEQYF. For the CDR3, the DNA is TGTGCCATCAGTGCATCCGGGACAGGAGGGGAGCAGTACTTC.

Notes on this clonotype: This CDR3 fails to terminate in the conserved phenylalanine or tryptophan, so it likely reflects a read error. CDR3 residues: CAWIRIGGGGYTL. The CDR3 DNA sequence: TGTGCCTGGATTCGAATTGGGGGAGGGGGCTACACCTTG. This chain joins TRBV30 and TRBJ1-2; perhaps TRBD1 as D (5 bases). Trimming removed 4 bases from V and 8 bases from J, with 17 bases in between. The germline V gene encodes CDR1 GTSNPN and CDR2 SVGIG (reference sequence). The CDR3 has 13 residues.

This clonotype has a count of ten or more. CDR3 coding DNA: TGTGCCAGCACACGAGGAGGAGGACAAGAGACCCAGTACTTC. Translation gives CASTRGGGQETQYF. The chain is built from TRBV6-2 or TRBV6-3 and TRBJ2-5; D might be TRBD2 (5 bases). The CDR3 covers 14 residues. Germline V lookup: CDR1 MNHEY, CDR2 SVGEGT. The V end lost 7 bases, the J end lost 2 bases, and 14 bases lay between the germline ends.

The sample holds many counts of this clonotype. This rearrangement joins TRBV19 to TRBJ1-5; a possible D gene is TRBD1 (6 bases). The CDR3 has 17 amino acids. V was pared by 4 bases and J by 4 bases, with 20 bases between. From germline, CDR1 is LNHDA and CDR2 SQIVND (reference sequence). This CDR3 reads CASSNGAVRQDNQPQHF. CDR3 in DNA: TGTGCCAGTAGTAACGGAGCGGTGAGACAGGATAATCAGCCCCAGCATTTT.

In this sample, this clonotype turned up many times. This sequence joins TRBV7-9 and TRBJ2-3; D possibly uses TRBD1 or TRBD2 (5 bases each). The CDR3 is made up of 14 amino acids. The V gene lost 4 bases and the J gene lost 7 bases, with 15 bases spanning the gap. The germline V gene encodes CDR1 SEHNR and CDR2 FQNEAQ (reference sequence). CDR3 loop: CASSYLEGLNTQYF. CDR3 in DNA: TGTGCCAGCAGCTATCTAGAGGGGCTGAATACGCAGTATTTT. Looking up the rest from reference TRBV7-9 and TRBJ2-3 gives the full variable domain: DTGVSQNPRHKITKRGQNVTFRCDPISEHNRLYWYRQTLGQGPEFLTYFQNEAQLEKSRLLSDRFSAERPKGSFSTLEIQRTEQGDSAMYLCASSYLEGLNTQYFGPGTRLTVL.

As to this clonotype: A much more abundant neighbour one base away suggests this may be a read error. The rearrangement uses TRBV7-2 and TRBJ2-7, with D possibly being TRBD2 (5 bases). The CDR3 extends over 14 amino acids. Trimming shortened V by 2 bases and J by 7 bases, and 15 bases separated the two germline ends. CDR1 is SGHTA and CDR2 is FQGNSA in the germline V gene. As DNA, the CDR3 is TGTGCCAGCAGCTTATTGACGGCGGGTAATGAGCAGTACTTC. Translating it yields CASSLLTAGNEQYF. Complete variable domain (other parts from reference TRBV7-2 and TRBJ2-7): GAGVSQSPSNKVTEKGKDVELRCDPISGHTALYWYRQSLGQGLEFLIYFQGNSAPDKSGLPSDRFSAERTGGSVSTLTIQRTQQEDSAVYLCASSLLTAGNEQYFGPGTRLTVT.

In this sample, this clonotype turned up many times. The chain carries TRBV4-1 and TRBJ1-5; a possible D gene is TRBD1 (5 bases). Germline CDR1 and CDR2: MGHRA and YSYEKL. V lost 6 bases, J lost 2 bases, and 17 bases lay in between. The CDR3 consists of 16 residues. The CDR3 here is CASRPGITGGNQPQHF. CDR3 in DNA: TGCGCCAGCAGACCCGGGATAACAGGAGGCAATCAGCCCCAGCATTTT.